Listed below are T cell receptor beta chains from one sample, sequenced in a study of T cells in Graves' hyperthyroidism and ophthalmopathy. TCRdb re-called the multiplex PCR reads with MiXCR, one entry per CDR3 protein. This table has approximately 640,000 distinct CDR3 sequences, roughly 17% appearing once. What was sequenced was blood. These receptors all come from a woman under 40 with Graves' hyperthyroidism. Both conserved end residues are part of each CDR3. A D gene is named only where the DNA matches it firmly. Size is stated for part of the rows, as once, few or many counts, or as a class when the clone is expanded.

D gene,clone size,J gene,V gene,CDR3 protein,CDR3 DNA
.,many,TRBJ2-1,TRBV30,CAWSGSYNEQFF,TGTGCCTGGAGTGGAAGTTACAATGAGCAGTTCTTC
TRBD2,.,TRBJ2-1,TRBV20-1,CSAIPSGDSYNEQFF,TGCAGTGCTATCCCTAGCGGGGACTCCTACAATGAGCAGTTCTTC
.,many,TRBJ2-4,TRBV3-1,CASSQVTGNIQYF,TGTGCCAGCAGCCAAGTCACAGGGAACATTCAGTACTTC
.,.,TRBJ2-6,TRBV5-4,CASSGGGLAGANVLTF,TGTGCCAGCAGCGGCGGAGGTTTAGCTGGGGCCAACGTCCTGACTTTC
.,few,TRBJ1-6,TRBV9,CASSGGGNNSPLHF,TGTGCCAGCAGCGGGGGGGGAAATAATTCACCCCTCCACTTT
TRBD2,few,TRBJ2-2,TRBV20-1,CSARTLPSGGYTGELFF,TGCAGTGCTAGAACATTACCTAGCGGGGGGTACACCGGGGAGCTGTTTTTT
.,few,TRBJ1-4,TRBV6-1,CASSDRITNEKLFF,TGTGCCAGCAGTGACAGAATAACTAATGAAAAACTGTTTTTT
.,many,TRBJ1-5,TRBV6-1,CASWTPNYSNQPQHF,TGTGCCAGCTGGACGCCAAATTATAGCAATCAGCCCCAGCATTTT
.,many,TRBJ1-5,TRBV6-5,CASSYSRGNQPQHF,TGTGCCAGCAGTTACTCAAGGGGCAATCAGCCCCAGCATTTT
.,.,TRBJ2-1,TRBV28,CASSLLGESDNEQFF,TGTGCCAGCAGTTTATTGGGGGAATCAGACAATGAGCAGTTCTTC
.,few,TRBJ2-2,TRBV6-1,CASRPRRVTGELFF,TGTGCCAGCAGGCCCCGGAGGGTCACCGGGGAGCTGTTTTTT
TRBD2,many,TRBJ2-7,TRBV20-1,CSAIVGRGGYEQYF,TGCAGTGCTATTGTCGGGAGGGGTGGCTACGAGCAGTACTTC
TRBD1,few,TRBJ2-2,TRBV6-1,CASTPDRGTGELFF,TGTGCCAGCACCCCTGACAGGGGTACCGGGGAGCTGTTTTTT
.,.,TRBJ2-3,TRBV4-1,CASSQAGGSADTQYF,TGCGCCAGCAGCCAAGCAGGGGGGAGCGCAGATACGCAGTATTTT
.,few,TRBJ1-5,TRBV5-5,CASSLGPDQPQHF,TGTGCCAGCAGCTTGGGACCCGATCAGCCCCAGCATTTT
TRBD2,many,TRBJ2-2,TRBV11-2,CASSKPLARGELFF,TGTGCCAGCAGCAAACCACTAGCGCGAGGGGAGCTGTTTTTT
.,few,TRBJ2-1,TRBV4-1,CASSQEDSYNEQFF,TGCGCCAGCAGCCAAGAAGACAGCTACAATGAGCAGTTCTTC
.,.,TRBJ1-1,TRBV4-2,CASSQELAGPVTEAFF,TGTGCCAGCAGCCAAGAGTTGGCAGGGCCAGTCACTGAAGCTTTCTTT
TRBD2,few,TRBJ2-3,TRBV10-3,CATSAGARTDTQYF,TGTGCCACTAGCGCGGGAGCCCGGACAGATACGCAGTATTTT
TRBD2,.,TRBJ2-1,TRBV7-3,CASSLSPRTSGRANHNEQFF,TGTGCCAGCAGCTTAAGTCCCCGGACTAGCGGGAGGGCCAACCACAATGAGCAGTTCTTC
.,few,TRBJ1-6,TRBV20-1,CSATGNNSPLHF,TGCAGTGCCACGGGGAATAATTCACCCCTCCACTTT
TRBD2,many,TRBJ2-1,TRBV7-9,CASSSRLASYNEQFF,TGTGCCAGCAGCTCCCGACTAGCCTCCTACAATGAGCAGTTCTTC
TRBD1,.,TRBJ2-3,TRBV29-1,CSVERGLTDTQYF,TGCAGCGTTGAAAGGGGGCTGACAGATACGCAGTATTTT
.,.,TRBJ2-1,TRBV5-1,CASSVDPRSYNEQFF,TGCGCCAGCAGCGTGGACCCCCGCTCCTACAATGAGCAGTTCTTC
.,few,TRBJ1-2,TRBV6-4,CASSYEGGARGYTF,TGTGCCAGCAGTTATGAGGGGGGCGCTCGTGGCTACACCTTC